This paragraph reports one T cell receptor beta chain. What this receptor recognizes is not known. Within one base of it there is no much larger clone, and no base qualities were kept. The source of the sample is a study of T-cell reconstitution after alpha-beta-depleted transplantation in children (dated by TCRdb to about 2016). With regard to the full study: T-cell immune reconstitution after TCRalphabeta/CD19-depleted allogeneic hematopoietic cell transplantation in children was quantitatively tracked in the study by means of TCR repertoire profiling. On the study overall, not on this receptor specifically: Over the following months the frequencies of hyperexpanded clones went down, and after one year T-cell counts and TCRbeta diversity were mostly credited to newly produced T cells. The apparently early alphabetaT-cell count recovery about two months after transplant was reportedly dependent on only several hundred rapidly expanded clones derived from non-depleted graft cells. In some patients, the high TCRbeta diversity seen at day 60 was put down to recipient T cells and intrathymic progenitors that had survived conditioning.

Library preparation used PCR. Sequenced on an Illumina HiSeq 2500. TCR library preparation used molecular barcoding, with unique molecular identifiers applied to normalize quantification of the TCRbeta repertoire. TCRdb trimmed the raw reads at Q25, called clones with MiXCR and kept productive beta chains. Identical CDR3 proteins give one entry, which carries the most common genes and DNA. In all, the sample holds more than 400,000 distinct CDR3 sequences, and 11% of those were seen once. Less than 15% of the sample belongs to the ten largest clones. CDR1 MDHEN and CDR2 SYDVKM are derived from the germline V gene. V was cut back by 2 bases and J by 4 bases, leaving a gap of 4 bases between them. The CDR3 contains 12 residues, cysteine and phenylalanine counted. The DNA shown is the 36-base CDR3, in frame from base 1. Interpreted using the paper, the treatment or condition label stands for: allogeneic hematopoietic cell transplantation with graft depleted of TCRalphabeta T cells and CD19 B cells. The transplant recipients were children given TCRalphabeta/CD19-depleted allogeneic hematopoietic cell grafts.

The clonotype was recovered from a female patient between 2 and 15 years old who had a stem cell transplant for aplastic anemia, so the T cells may come from the graft donor. The rearrangement combines TRBV28 with TRBJ2-3; too little of a D gene remains to name it. The input for sequencing was PBMCs, mostly from graft donor cells, taken 180 days after TCRalphabeta/CD19-depleted stem cell transplant. Read as DNA, the sequence is TGTGCCAGCAGTTTACTCCCAGATACGCAGTATTTT. This translates into CASSLLPDTQYF.